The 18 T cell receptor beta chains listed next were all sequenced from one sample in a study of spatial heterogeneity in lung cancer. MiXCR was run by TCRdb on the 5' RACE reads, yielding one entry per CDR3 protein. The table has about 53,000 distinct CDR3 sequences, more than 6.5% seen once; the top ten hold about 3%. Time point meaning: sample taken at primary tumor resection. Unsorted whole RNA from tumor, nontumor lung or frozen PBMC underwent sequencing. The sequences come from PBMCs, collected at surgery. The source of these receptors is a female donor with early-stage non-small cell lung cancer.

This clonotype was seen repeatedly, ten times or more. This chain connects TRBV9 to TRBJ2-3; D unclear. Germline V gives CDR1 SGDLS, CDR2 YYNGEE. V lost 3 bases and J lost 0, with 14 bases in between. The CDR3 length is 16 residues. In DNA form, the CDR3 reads TGTGCCAGCAGCGGCTTGTGGCCTACTAGCACAGATACGCAGTATTTT. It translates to CASSGLWPTSTDTQYF. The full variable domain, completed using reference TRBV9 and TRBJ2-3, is DSGVTQTPKHLITATGQRVTLRCSPRSGDLSVYWYQQSLDQGLQFLIQYYNGEERAKGNILERFSAQQFPDLHSELNLSSLELGDSALYFCASSGLWPTSTDTQYFGPGTRLTVL.

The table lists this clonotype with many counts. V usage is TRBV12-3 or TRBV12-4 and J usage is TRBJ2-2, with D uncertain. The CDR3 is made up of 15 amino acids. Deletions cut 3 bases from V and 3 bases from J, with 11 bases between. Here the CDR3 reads CASSFQNLDTGELFF. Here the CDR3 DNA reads TGTGCCAGCAGTTTCCAGAATCTGGACACCGGGGAGCTGTTTTTT.

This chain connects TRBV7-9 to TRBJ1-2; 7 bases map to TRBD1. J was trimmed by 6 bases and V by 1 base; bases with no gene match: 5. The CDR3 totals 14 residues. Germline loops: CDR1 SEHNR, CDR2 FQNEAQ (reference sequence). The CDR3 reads CASSLETGMHGYTF. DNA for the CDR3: TGTGCCAGCAGCTTAGAGACAGGGATGCATGGCTACACCTTC. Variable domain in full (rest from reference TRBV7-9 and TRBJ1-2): DTGVSQNPRHKITKRGQNVTFRCDPISEHNRLYWYRQTLGQGPEFLTYFQNEAQLEKSRLLSDRFSAERPKGSFSTLEIQRTEQGDSAMYLCASSLETGMHGYTFGSGTRLTVV.

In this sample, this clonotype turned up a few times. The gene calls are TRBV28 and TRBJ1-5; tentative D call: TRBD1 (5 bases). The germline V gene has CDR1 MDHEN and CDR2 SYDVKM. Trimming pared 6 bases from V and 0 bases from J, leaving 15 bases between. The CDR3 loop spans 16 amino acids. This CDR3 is CASSRGTEYSNQPQHF. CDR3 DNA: TGTGCCAGCAGCCGGGGGACGGAATATAGCAATCAGCCCCAGCATTTT.

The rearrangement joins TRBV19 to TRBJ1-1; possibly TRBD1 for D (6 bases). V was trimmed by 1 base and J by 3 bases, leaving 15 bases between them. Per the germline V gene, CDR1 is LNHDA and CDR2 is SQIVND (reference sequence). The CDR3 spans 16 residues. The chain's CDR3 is CASSIGPSGGHTEAFF. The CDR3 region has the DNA TGTGCCAGTAGTATAGGCCCCTCGGGGGGGCACACTGAAGCTTTCTTT.

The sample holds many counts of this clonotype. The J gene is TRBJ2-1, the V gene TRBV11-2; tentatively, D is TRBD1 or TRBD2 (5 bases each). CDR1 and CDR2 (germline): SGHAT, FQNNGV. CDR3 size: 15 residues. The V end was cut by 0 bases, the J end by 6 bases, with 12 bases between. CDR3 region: CASSLDPGTPNEQFF. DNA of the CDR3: TGTGCCAGCAGCTTAGATCCCGGGACCCCCAATGAGCAGTTCTTC.

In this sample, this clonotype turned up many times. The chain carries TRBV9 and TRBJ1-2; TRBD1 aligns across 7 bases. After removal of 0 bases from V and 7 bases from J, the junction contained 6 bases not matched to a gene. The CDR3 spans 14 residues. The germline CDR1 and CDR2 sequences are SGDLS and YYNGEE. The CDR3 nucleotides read TGTGCCAGCAGCGTAGCCATGACAGGGTTTGGCTACACCTTC. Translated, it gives CASSVAMTGFGYTF.

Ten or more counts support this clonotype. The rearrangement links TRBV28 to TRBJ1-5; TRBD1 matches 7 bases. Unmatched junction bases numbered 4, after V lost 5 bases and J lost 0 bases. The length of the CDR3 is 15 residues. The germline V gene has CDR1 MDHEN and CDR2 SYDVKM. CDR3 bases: TGTGCCAGCAGTCCAGGGGGACGTAGCAATCAGCCCCAGCATTTT. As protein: CASSPGGRSNQPQHF.

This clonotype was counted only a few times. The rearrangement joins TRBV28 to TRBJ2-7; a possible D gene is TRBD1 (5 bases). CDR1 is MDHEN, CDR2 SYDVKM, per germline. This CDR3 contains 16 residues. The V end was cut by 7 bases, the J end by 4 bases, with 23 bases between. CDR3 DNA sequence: TGTGCCAGCACTGGCCGGTACGCCGAAAAGGGGTACGAGCAGTACTTC. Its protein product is CASTGRYAEKGYEQYF. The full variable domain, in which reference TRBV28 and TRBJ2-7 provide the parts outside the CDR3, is DVKVTQSSRYLVKRTGEKVFLECVQDMDHENMFWYRQDPGLGLRLIYFSYDVKMKEKGDIPEGYSVSREKKERFSLILESASTNQTSMYLCASTGRYAEKGYEQYFGPGTRLTVT.

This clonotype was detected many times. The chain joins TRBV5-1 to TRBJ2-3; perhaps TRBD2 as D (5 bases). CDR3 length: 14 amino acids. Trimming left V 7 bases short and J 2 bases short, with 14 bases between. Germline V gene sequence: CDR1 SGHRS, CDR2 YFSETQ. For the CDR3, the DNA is TGCGCCAGCCGAAACCCGGGAAACACAGATACGCAGTATTTT. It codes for CASRNPGNTDTQYF.

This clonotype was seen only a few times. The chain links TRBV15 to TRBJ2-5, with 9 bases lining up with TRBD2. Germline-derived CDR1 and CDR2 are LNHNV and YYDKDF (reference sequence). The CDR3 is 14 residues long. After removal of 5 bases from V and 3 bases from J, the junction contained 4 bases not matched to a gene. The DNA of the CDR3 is TGTGCCACCAGCCGGGGACTAGCCGAAGAGACCCAGTACTTC. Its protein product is CATSRGLAEETQYF.

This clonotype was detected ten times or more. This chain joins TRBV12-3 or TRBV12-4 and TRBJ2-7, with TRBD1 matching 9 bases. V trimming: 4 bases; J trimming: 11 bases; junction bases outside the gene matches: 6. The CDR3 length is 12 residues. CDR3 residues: CASSSGTGKEYF. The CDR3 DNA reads TGTGCCAGCAGTTCCGGGACAGGGAAGGAGTACTTC.

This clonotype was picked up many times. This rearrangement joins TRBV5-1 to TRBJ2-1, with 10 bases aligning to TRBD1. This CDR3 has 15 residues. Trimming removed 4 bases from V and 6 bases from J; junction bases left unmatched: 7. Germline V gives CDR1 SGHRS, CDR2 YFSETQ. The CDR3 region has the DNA TGCGCCAGCAGCCTTGACAGGGGGCTACGCAATGAGCAGTTCTTC. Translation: CASSLDRGLRNEQFF.

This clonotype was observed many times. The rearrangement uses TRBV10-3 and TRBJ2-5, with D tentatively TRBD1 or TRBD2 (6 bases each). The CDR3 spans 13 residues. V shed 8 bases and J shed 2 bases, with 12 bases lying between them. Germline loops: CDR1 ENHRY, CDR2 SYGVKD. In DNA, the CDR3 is TGTGCCATCCGGGAGACAGGTCAAGAGACCCAGTACTTC. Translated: CAIRETGQETQYF.

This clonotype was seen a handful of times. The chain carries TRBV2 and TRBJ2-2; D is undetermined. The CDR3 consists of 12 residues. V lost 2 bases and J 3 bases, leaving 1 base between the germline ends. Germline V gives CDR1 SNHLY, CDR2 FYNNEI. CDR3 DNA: TGTGCCAGCAGTGAACACACCGGGGAGCTGTTTTTT. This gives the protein CASSEHTGELFF.

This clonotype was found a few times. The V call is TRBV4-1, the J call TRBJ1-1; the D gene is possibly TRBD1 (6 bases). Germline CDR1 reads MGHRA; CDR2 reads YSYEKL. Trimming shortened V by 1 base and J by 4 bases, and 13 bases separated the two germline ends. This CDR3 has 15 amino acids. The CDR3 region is CASSQGAQGSTEAFF. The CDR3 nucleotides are TGCGCCAGCAGCCAAGGGGCCCAGGGGAGCACTGAAGCTTTCTTT.

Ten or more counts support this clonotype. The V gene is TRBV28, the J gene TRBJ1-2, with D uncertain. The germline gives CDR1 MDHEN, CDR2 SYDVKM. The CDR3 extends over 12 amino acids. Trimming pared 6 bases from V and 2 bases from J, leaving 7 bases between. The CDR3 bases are TGTGCCAGCAGCTCAGGAAACTATGGCTACACCTTC. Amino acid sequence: CASSSGNYGYTF.

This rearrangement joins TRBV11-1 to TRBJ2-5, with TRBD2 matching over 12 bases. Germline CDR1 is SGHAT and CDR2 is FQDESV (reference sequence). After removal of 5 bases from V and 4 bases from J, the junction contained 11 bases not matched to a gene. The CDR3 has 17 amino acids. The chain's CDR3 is CASSPPTSGGPGETQYF. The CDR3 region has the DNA TGTGCCAGCAGCCCCCCAACTAGCGGGGGGCCGGGAGAGACCCAGTACTTC.